Listed below are T cell receptor beta chains from one sample, sequenced in a study of blood T cell repertoires in COVID-19. TCRdb keeps only in-frame clones here, not all; method: immunoSEQ multiplex PCR. The data hold hundreds of thousands of clones, with around 87% observed a single time. Sequencing used peripheral blood. The source is a woman between 45 and 60 years old with active or convalescent COVID-19. Both conserved end residues are part of each CDR3. The order of the fields is clone size, J gene, V gene, D gene, CDR3 protein, CDR3 DNA. A D gene is named only where the DNA matches it firmly. Some rows mark clone size as missing; the rest say once, few, many or name a class of expanded clone.

NA TRBJ1-5 TRBV18 NA CASSAARDQPQHF TGTGCCAGCTCCGCGGCCCGTGATCAGCCCCAGCATTTT
NA TRBJ1-2 TRBV6-5 NA CASSYVGAEGYTF TGTGCCAGCAGTTACGTAGGGGCTGAAGGCTACACCTTC
NA TRBJ2-4 TRBV7-2 TRBD2 CASSSGLGGNIQYF TGTGCCAGCAGCTCGGGACTAGGGGGGAACATTCAGTACTTC
NA TRBJ1-1 TRBV28 TRBD1 CASLASTGGPTEAFF TGTGCCAGCCTCGCATCGACAGGGGGACCCACTGAAGCTTTCTTT
NA TRBJ1-4 TRBV15 NA CATSPRTNEKLFF TGTGCCACCAGCCCGCGGACTAATGAAAAACTGTTTTTT
NA TRBJ2-5 TRBV30 NA CAWSVIRGEQETQYF TGTGCCTGGAGTGTAATCAGGGGCGAACAAGAGACCCAGTACTTC
NA TRBJ1-4 TRBV6-6 NA CASSYFQGSEKLFF TGTGCCAGCAGTTACTTTCAGGGGAGTGAAAAACTGTTTTTT
NA TRBJ2-6 TRBV4-3 NA CASSQVFSGANVLTF TGCGCCAGCAGCCAAGTATTCTCTGGGGCCAACGTCCTGACTTTC
once TRBJ1-6 TRBV2 NA CASSDDSGTYNSPLHF TGTGCCAGCAGTGATGATAGCGGAACCTATAATTCACCCCTCCACTTT
NA TRBJ2-6 TRBV4-3 NA CASSQVRGGSSGANVLTF TGCGCCAGCAGCCAAGTCCGGGGTGGGTCCTCTGGGGCCAACGTCCTGACTTTC
NA TRBJ2-1 TRBV19 NA CASSNGRSGRNEQFF TGTGCCAGTAGCAACGGACGGTCAGGGAGGAATGAGCAGTTCTTC
NA TRBJ2-1 TRBV6-1 TRBD2 CASSGSLAGGAGEQFF TGTGCCAGCAGTGGGTCTTTAGCGGGAGGAGCTGGTGAGCAGTTCTTC
NA TRBJ1-1 TRBV12-3/TRBV12-4 TRBD1 CASSRPTGPEAFF TGTGCCAGCAGTCGACCGACAGGGCCTGAAGCTTTCTTT
NA TRBJ1-1 TRBV29-1 NA CSVEGQLNTEAFF TGCAGCGTTGAAGGACAGCTGAACACTGAAGCTTTCTTT
NA TRBJ2-3 TRBV7-2 NA CASSINTDTQYF TGTGCCAGCAGCATAAACACAGATACGCAGTATTTT
NA TRBJ1-1 TRBV25-1 NA CASSEPGRTVAEAFF TGTGCCAGCAGTGAACCAGGGAGGACGGTCGCTGAAGCTTTCTTT
once TRBJ2-5 TRBV11-2 NA CASSRRGLIGGETQYF TGTGCCAGCAGCCGCCGGGGCCTAATTGGGGGGGAGACCCAGTACTTC
NA TRBJ2-7 TRBV18 NA CASSPQPQVIRYEQYF TGTGCCAGCTCACCCCAGCCTCAGGTGATTCGCTACGAGCAGTACTTC
NA TRBJ2-7 TRBV28 NA CASSLVPLREQYF TGTGCCAGCAGTTTAGTTCCACTACGCGAGCAGTACTTC
NA TRBJ1-1 TRBV14 NA CASSVQPNTEAFF TGTGCCAGCAGCGTACAACCGAACACTGAAGCTTTCTTT
NA TRBJ1-2 TRBV6-2/TRBV6-3 NA CASSYSRREYGYTF TGTGCCAGCAGTTACTCGAGACGGGAGTATGGCTACACCTTC
few TRBJ1-4 TRBV28 TRBD1 CASSLGGGQGQEKLFF TGTGCCAGCAGCCTTGGGGGGGGACAGGGCCAAGAAAAACTGTTTTTT
NA TRBJ1-1 TRBV5-5 TRBD1 CASSPRTGHTEAFF TGTGCCAGCAGCCCTCGGACAGGGCACACTGAAGCTTTCTTT
NA TRBJ2-1 TRBV18 NA CASSLGDEQFF TGTGCCAGCTCGTTGGGAGATGAGCAGTTCTTC
NA TRBJ2-2 TRBV11-2 TRBD1 CASSPVTGLTGELFF TGTGCCAGCAGCCCGGTGACAGGGCTAACCGGGGAGCTGTTTTTT
NA TRBJ1-5 TRBV6-4 NA CASSDGHSPNQPQHF TGTGCCAGCAGTGATGGACATTCGCCAAATCAGCCCCAGCATTTT
NA TRBJ2-1 TRBV11-2 NA CASRRVADNEQFF TGTGCCAGCCGCAGGGTAGCCGACAATGAGCAGTTCTTC
NA TRBJ2-3 TRBV6-2/TRBV6-3 NA CASSYRGRGTDTQYF TGTGCCAGCAGTTACAGGGGCCGGGGCACAGATACGCAGTATTTT
NA TRBJ2-1 TRBV5-1 NA CASSVGLDSYNEQFF TGCGCCAGCAGCGTGGGACTTGACTCCTACAATGAGCAGTTCTTC
NA TRBJ1-2 TRBV29-1 NA CSVLTSGYTF TGCAGCGTTCTGACATCTGGCTACACCTTC
NA TRBJ2-1 TRBV28 NA CASSSIPVLVGDNEQFF TGTGCCAGCAGTTCCATCCCCGTGCTAGTAGGGGACAATGAGCAGTTCTTC
NA TRBJ2-2 TRBV4-3 NA CASSQVLGGSLTTGELFF TGCGCCAGCAGCCAAGTTCTTGGAGGGAGTCTGACTACCGGGGAGCTGTTTTTT
NA TRBJ1-2 TRBV27 TRBD1 CASSSGTAPWGGYTF TGTGCCAGCTCCTCCGGGACAGCCCCTTGGGGCGGCTACACCTTC
NA TRBJ1-4 TRBV7-9 NA CASQDLDEKLFF TGTGCCAGCCAAGATCTAGACGAAAAACTGTTTTTT
NA TRBJ1-2 TRBV6-6 NA CASSYSDSGYTF TGTGCCAGCAGTTACTCTGACAGCGGCTACACCTTC
NA TRBJ1-3 TRBV7-7 TRBD1 CASSDGTAGNTIYF TGTGCTAGCAGCGACGGGACAGCTGGAAACACCATATATTTT
NA TRBJ1-4 TRBV5-6 NA CASSLSVGRSEKLFF TGTGCCAGCAGCTTATCGGTAGGGAGGAGCGAAAAACTGTTTTTT
NA TRBJ2-7 TRBV5-4 TRBD1 CASSLQGVVSYEQYF TGTGCCAGCAGCTTACAGGGGGTAGTATCCTACGAGCAGTACTTC
few TRBJ1-2 TRBV7-2 TRBD1 CASSLGQGLYGYTF TGTGCCAGCAGCTTAGGACAGGGACTCTATGGCTACACCTTC
NA TRBJ2-5 TRBV2 NA CASKQSGETQYF TGTGCCAGCAAGCAAAGCGGAGAGACCCAGTACTTC
NA TRBJ2-2 TRBV9 TRBD1 CASSATGGAGELFF TGTGCCAGCAGCGCGACAGGGGGCGCCGGGGAGCTGTTTTTT
NA TRBJ1-3 TRBV5-1 NA CASSLKPGHGNTIYF TGCGCCAGCAGCTTAAAACCGGGACACGGAAACACCATATATTTT
NA TRBJ1-5 TRBV28 NA CASTESVGGLGNQPQHF TGTGCCAGCACAGAAAGCGTGGGAGGGTTGGGCAATCAGCCCCAGCATTTT
NA TRBJ2-2 TRBV4-1 TRBD1 CASSPWDRDTGELFF TGCGCCAGCAGCCCCTGGGACAGGGACACCGGGGAGCTGTTTTTT
NA TRBJ1-2 TRBV10-3 NA CAIRIGIGGFEGYTF TGTGCCATCAGGATCGGTATCGGGGGGTTTGAAGGCTACACCTTC
NA TRBJ2-1 TRBV7-9 NA CATPDRSSSYNEQFF TGTGCCACCCCTGACAGGTCAAGCTCCTACAATGAGCAGTTCTTC
NA TRBJ1-6 TRBV30 NA CAWSPIDTDNSPLHF TGTGCCTGGAGTCCAATAGACACAGATAATTCACCCCTCCACTTT
NA TRBJ2-6 TRBV7-2 NA CASSLDYSGANVLTF TGTGCCAGCAGCTTAGACTACTCTGGGGCCAACGTCCTGACTTTC
NA TRBJ1-5 TRBV6-4 NA CASSPGNQPQHF TGTGCCAGCAGCCCCGGTAATCAGCCCCAGCATTTT
NA TRBJ1-2 TRBV30 NA CAWSVRVSTPYGYTF TGTGCCTGGAGTGTACGCGTGTCAACCCCCTATGGCTACACCTTC
NA TRBJ1-3 TRBV11-2 TRBD1 CASSPILGDRGNTIYF TGTGCCAGCAGCCCGATCTTAGGGGACAGGGGAAACACCATATATTTT
once TRBJ1-1 TRBV27 NA CASSLVRGNTEAFF TGTGCCAGCAGTTTAGTCAGGGGGAACACTGAAGCTTTCTTT
NA TRBJ1-5 TRBV19 TRBD1 CASSNPTGVNQPQHF TGTGCCAGTAGCAACCCTACAGGGGTGAATCAGCCCCAGCATTTT
NA TRBJ2-7 TRBV28 TRBD1 CASRYRTGTYEQYF TGTGCCAGCAGGTACCGGACAGGGACTTACGAGCAGTACTTC
few TRBJ1-3 TRBV7-2 TRBD1 CASSAGGSAGNTIYF TGTGCCAGCAGCGCAGGGGGCTCCGCGGGAAACACCATATATTTT
NA TRBJ1-5 TRBV27 TRBD1 CASRGQGGQPQHF TGTGCCAGCAGGGGACAGGGCGGTCAGCCCCAGCATTTT
NA TRBJ2-1 TRBV5-1 NA CASSLRRFNEQFF TGCGCCAGCAGTTTGAGGAGGTTCAATGAGCAGTTCTTC
NA TRBJ1-4 TRBV3-1/TRBV3-2 TRBD1 CASSQVTLTGDSVKLFF TGTGCCAGCAGCCAAGTCACTTTGACAGGGGATTCAGTGAAACTGTTTTTT
few TRBJ1-5 TRBV15 NA CATSRERGGSGQPQHF TGTGCCACCAGCAGAGAGAGAGGGGGATCGGGTCAGCCCCAGCATTTT
NA TRBJ2-7 TRBV19 TRBD2 CATTRPGLAGREQYF TGTGCCACGACACGACCGGGACTAGCGGGACGAGAGCAGTACTTC